Each of the 18 T cell receptor beta chains below was sequenced from the same sample in a study of T cell responses to AZD1222 COVID-19 vaccine. Here immunoSEQ multiplex PCR was the method, and the copy in TCRdb shows in-frame clones only, minus some. The table records around 140,000 clones, over 90% of them present only once. This material consisted of peripheral blood, taken on day 0 of AZD1222 vaccination. The receptors come from an adult in good health.

The chain is built from TRBV27 and TRBJ1-4, with 8 nucleotides matching TRBD1. The trim removed 5 bases at V and 3 bases at J, leaving 8 bases unmatched. This CDR3 has 16 amino acids. CDR1 is MNHEY, CDR2 SMNVEV, per germline (reference sequence). The CDR3 is CASSKRQGRANEKLFF. CDR3 coding DNA: TGTGCCAGCAGTAAGCGACAGGGGCGAGCTAATGAAAAACTGTTTTTT.

V usage is TRBV3-1 (or the pseudogene TRBV3-2) and J usage is TRBJ2-1; D not certain. Germline assignment: CDR1 LGHDT and CDR2 YNNKEL (reference sequence). The CDR3 has 13 amino acids. Trimming took off 3 bases at V and 5 bases at J, with 8 bases between the two ends. CDR3: CASSQGLNNEQFF. CDR3 DNA sequence: TGTGCCAGCAGCCAGGGCTTAAACAATGAGCAGTTCTTC.

The rearrangement joins TRBV19 to TRBJ1-1; D possibly corresponds to TRBD1 (5 bases). CDR3 size: 14 residues. Per germline, CDR1 LNHDA and CDR2 SQIVND (reference sequence). V was clipped by 5 bases and J by 8 bases, with 18 bases between them. The CDR3 region has the DNA TGTGCCAGTAGTCCCCCGGGACTGCCCCGAGAAGCTTTCTTT. Translation gives CASSPPGLPREAFF.

This sequence joins TRBV9 and TRBJ1-5; 8 positions agree with TRBD1. The junction had 4 bases not matched to a gene; V was cut back by 0 bases and J by 5 bases. Germline CDR1 and CDR2: SGDLS and YYNGEE. This CDR3 has 15 amino acids. DNA of the CDR3: TGTGCCAGCAGCGTAGACGGGACAGGAGATCAGCCCCAGCATTTT. Translated, it gives CASSVDGTGDQPQHF. Full variable domain (outside the CDR3, taken from reference TRBV9 and TRBJ1-5): DSGVTQTPKHLITATGQRVTLRCSPRSGDLSVYWYQQSLDQGLQFLIQYYNGEERAKGNILERFSAQQFPDLHSELNLSSLELGDSALYFCASSVDGTGDQPQHFGDGTRLSIL.

CDR3 in amino acids: CASTPPQGVTEAFF. CDR3 nucleotides: TGTGCCAGCACCCCCCCCCAAGGGGTCACTGAAGCTTTCTTT. The chain employs TRBV5-4 and TRBJ1-1; D is possibly TRBD1 (5 bases). With 6 bases removed from V and 4 bases from J, the gap between germline ends came to 16 bases. The length of the CDR3 is 14 residues. Germline-derived CDR1 and CDR2 are SGHNT and YYREEE (reference sequence).

This chain connects TRBV9 to TRBJ2-1, with no clear D. Germline-derived CDR1 and CDR2 are SGDLS and YYNGEE. Deletions cut 2 bases from V and 9 bases from J, with 12 bases between. The CDR3 runs to 13 residues. CDR3 DNA: TGTGCCAGCAGCGTCCAAGGCGTCCCTGAGCAGTTCTTC. It translates to CASSVQGVPEQFF.

The chain joins TRBV6-2 or TRBV6-3 to TRBJ2-2; no definite D call. The length of the CDR3 is 12 residues. V dropped 1 base and J dropped 3 bases, with 0 bases sitting between them. CDR1 and CDR2 (germline): MNHEY, SVGEGT. CDR3 sequence (DNA): TGTGCCAGCAGTTACTACACCGGGGAGCTGTTTTTT. Translating gives CASSYYTGELFF.

V usage is TRBV10-1 and J usage is TRBJ2-7; D gene ambiguous. The V and J ends lost 0 bases and 5 bases respectively, with 11 bases between them. Germline CDR1 and CDR2: WNHNN and SYGVQD (reference sequence). The CDR3 length is 14 residues. CDR3 in DNA: TGCGCCAGCAGTGAGTCGGGCAGGTCAAACGAGCAGTACTTC. Translation gives CASSESGRSNEQYF.

The V call is TRBV10-1, the J call TRBJ2-1; 7 nucleotides align to TRBD2. This CDR3 contains 13 residues. The V gene end was trimmed by 5 bases and the J gene end by 10 bases; junction bases not matched to a gene: 8. Germline lookup yields CDR1 WNHNN and CDR2 SYGVQD (reference sequence). The CDR3 DNA is TGCGCCAGCAGTCAAAAACCGGGACTAGAGCAGTTCTTC. Its translation is CASSQKPGLEQFF.

The chain employs TRBV29-1 and TRBJ2-7, with TRBD1 identical over 9 bases. J was trimmed by 2 bases and V by 4 bases; bases with no gene match: 3. The CDR3 is made up of 13 amino acids. Germline V gene sequence: CDR1 SQVTM, CDR2 ANQGSEA. The CDR3 here is CSVGWDRAYEQYF. DNA of the CDR3: TGCAGCGTTGGATGGGACAGGGCCTACGAGCAGTACTTC.

This chain joins TRBV7-6 and TRBJ2-1; no firm D call. Germline assignment: CDR1 SGHVS and CDR2 FNYEAQ. The CDR3 extends over 18 amino acids. Trimming cost V 2 bases and J 0 bases, with 17 bases left between them. As DNA, the CDR3 is TGTGCCAGCAGCTTAAGGCCCCCCGGGCGGAACTCCTACAATGAGCAGTTCTTC. Translated, it gives CASSLRPPGRNSYNEQFF. The full variable domain, completed using reference TRBV7-6 and TRBJ2-1, is GAGVSQSPRYKVTKRGQDVALRCDPISGHVSLYWYRQALGQGPEFLTYFNYEAQQDKSGLPNDRFSAERPEGSISTLTIQRTEQRDSAMYRCASSLRPPGRNSYNEQFFGPGTRLTVL.

The gene calls are TRBV18 and TRBJ1-5; D is possibly TRBD1 (6 bases). V was trimmed by 5 bases and J by 6 bases, leaving 17 bases between them. Germline lookup yields CDR1 KGHSH and CDR2 LQKENI. The CDR3 extends over 15 amino acids. For the CDR3, the DNA is TGTGCCAGCTCAGAGTTTACAGGGAGTATTCAGCCCCAGCATTTT. Amino acid sequence: CASSEFTGSIQPQHF.

The genes are TRBV7-3 and TRBJ2-3; 10 bases agree with TRBD2. The CDR3 sequence is 15 residues long. The V gene end was trimmed by 5 bases and the J gene end by 4 bases; junction bases not matched to a gene: 6. Germline CDR1 SGHTA, CDR2 FQGTGA. CDR3 sequence: CASSPLAGGADTQYF. CDR3 DNA sequence: TGTGCCAGCAGCCCCTTAGCGGGGGGAGCAGATACGCAGTATTTT. Filled out from reference TRBV7-3 and TRBJ2-3, the complete variable domain reads GAGVSQTPSNKVTEKGKYVELRCDPISGHTALYWYRQSLGQGPEFLIYFQGTGAADDSGLPNDRFFAVRPEGSVSTLKIQRTERGDSAVYLCASSPLAGGADTQYFGPGTRLTVL.

The chain has TRBV29-1 and TRBJ1-1; D perhaps matches TRBD1 (6 bases). Trimming removed 7 bases from V and 5 bases from J, with 8 bases in between. There are 10 residues in the CDR3. Germline-derived CDR1 and CDR2 are SQVTM and ANQGSEA. The CDR3 loop is CSGRGTEAFF. Here the CDR3 DNA reads TGCAGCGGCAGGGGAACTGAAGCTTTCTTT.

The V and J genes are TRBV4-1 and TRBJ2-1, with D unresolved. CDR3 length: 13 residues. Trimming pared 0 bases from V and 4 bases from J, leaving 4 bases between. Germline CDR1 and CDR2: MGHRA and YSYEKL. The CDR3 sequence: CASSQEGYNEQFF. As DNA, the CDR3 is TGCGCCAGCAGCCAAGAAGGGTACAATGAGCAGTTCTTC.

V usage is TRBV9 and J usage is TRBJ2-1; 7 bases match TRBD1. Unmatched junction bases numbered 13, after V lost 7 bases and J lost 9 bases. The CDR3 covers 14 residues. CDR1 SGDLS and CDR2 YYNGEE come from the germline V gene. CDR3: CASRDQLGDSEQFF. The CDR3 region has the DNA TGTGCCAGCCGGGACCAACTAGGGGACAGTGAGCAGTTCTTC.

The rearrangement uses TRBV2 and TRBJ1-1, with D unclear. The V gene lost 3 bases and the J gene lost 4 bases, with 15 bases spanning the gap. CDR1 is SNHLY and CDR2 is FYNNEI in the germline V gene. The CDR3 is made up of 15 amino acids. CDR3 amino acids: CASSDYAGMGTEAFF. In DNA form, the CDR3 reads TGTGCCAGCAGTGATTATGCAGGTATGGGCACTGAAGCTTTCTTT.

The chain is built from TRBV29-1 and TRBJ1-1; D is uncertain. Germline V gene lookup returns CDR1 SQVTM and CDR2 ANQGSEA. The CDR3 extends over 11 amino acids. The V end was cut by 6 bases, the J end by 7 bases, with 12 bases between. CDR3 sequence (DNA): TGCAGCGTAGGAATTGGGATTGAAGCTTTCTTT. It is translated as CSVGIGIEAFF.